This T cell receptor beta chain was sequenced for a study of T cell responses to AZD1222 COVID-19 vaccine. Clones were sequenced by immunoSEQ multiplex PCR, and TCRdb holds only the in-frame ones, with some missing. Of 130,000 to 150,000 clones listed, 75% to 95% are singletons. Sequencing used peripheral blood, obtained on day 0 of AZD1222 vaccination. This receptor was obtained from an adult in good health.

The CDR3 loop is CASSQRAGVGGTDTQYF. In DNA, the CDR3 is TGTGCCAGCAGCCAGAGAGCGGGAGTTGGGGGCACAGATACGCAGTATTTT. The chain joins TRBV3-1 (or the pseudogene TRBV3-2) to TRBJ2-3; 8 nucleotides align to TRBD2. The CDR3 is 17 residues long. J gave up 1 base and V 3 bases, and 9 bases lay outside the gene matches. Germline values: CDR1 LGHDT, CDR2 YNNKEL (reference sequence).